Below, one T cell receptor beta chain is given with its context. Its antigen is currently not known. No per-base quality is available; no much larger clone lies one base away. The sample originates from a study of T cell responses to AZD1222 COVID-19 vaccine (dated by TCRdb to about 2021). Context from the whole study: TCR sequencing covered approximately 230 trial participants: approximately 200 given two doses of AZD1222 and 26 given two doses of MenACWY control vaccine. Trial participants were enrolled by age into 18-55, 56-69 and 70-plus year subgroups, with around 150, 28 and 57 TCR-sequenced participants respectively. Results the study describes overall, beyond this receptor: In the small 56-69-year group, the increase in depth fell short of significance, most likely because of low power. Epitopes outside the regions mutated in the B.1.351 and B.1.1.7 variants were reportedly recognized by nearly half of the unique spike-specific TCRs. Because no samples from the day 14 peak response were available, repertoires could be characterized only after the peak T cell response. Conclusions about previously exposed vaccinees were limited because only six AZD1222 recipients were SARS-CoV-2 seropositive at baseline. The whole spike protein was spanned by vaccine-associated CD4 TCRs, and dominant responses were seen in regions 160-218 and 743-854. Most participants were white British and females outnumbered males, and the authors suggested that clonal diversity may have been underestimated. After two AZD1222 doses, spike-specific TCR breadth and depth were significantly higher than at day 0 and than in MenACWY recipients.

The CDR3 regions of human TCRbeta chains were analyzed by immunosequencing. In the source study's methods: Repertoire TCRs were checked for matches against a reference library of SARS-CoV-2-specific TCRs that had been generated using the MIRA antigen-specificity platform. Breadth was defined as the fraction of unique TCRs that were SARS-CoV-2-associated. Depth was defined as the fraction of total T cells that were SARS-CoV-2-associated. Using the MIRA data, each spike-specific TCR was assigned both to the spike region to which the TCR was reactive and to a CD4 or CD8 class. Log10-transformed breadth and depth values were compared by one-way ANOVA with Sidak's multiple comparisons tests. Sourced from immuneACCESS, this table was stored by TCRdb with only in-frame sequences that have V and J called. A share of the clones is absent; for the studies checked, an unresolved V gene accounts for under half, and the remainder has no known explanation. The D gene and trimming were derived from the DNA, and the V and J assignments and clone size from that table. The sample table holds some 170,000 clones, of which under 95% were seen once. The top ten hold 5.1% of the sample.

The time point label for this specimen denotes: about 28 days (+/-7) after the second vaccine dose. AZD1222 recipients whose second dose came at about 4 weeks and those whose second dose came at about 12 weeks were combined into one group, since spike-specific TCR depth and breadth did not differ between the two schedules. The vaccinee samples were drawn from two UK trials, COV001 and COV002, one of which was a single-blind randomized controlled phase 2/3 trial testing AZD1222 (ChAdOx1 nCoV-19) in healthy adults. For TCRbeta chain sequencing, PBMC samples from trial participants were taken at day 0 and at day 28 after the second dose. The germline V end is reduced by 5 bases and the J end by 6 bases; junction bases left unmatched: 16. CDR1 and CDR2 (SGHAT, FQNNGV) derive from the germline V gene. From the cysteine up to the phenylalanine, the CDR3 has a length of 17 residues. The kept DNA is CDR3 alone, 51 bases in frame from the first base.

This receptor was taken from an adult who received the AZD1222 COVID-19 vaccine. The input for sequencing was peripheral blood, taken 28 days after the second AZD1222 dose. In this chain, TRBV11-2 is recombined with TRBJ2-3; the central 8 bases match TRBD2. The CDR3 region has the sequence CASSPPLAGLARDTQYF. In nucleotides, the sequence is TGTGCCAGCAGCCCTCCCTTAGCGGGGCTAGCAAGGGATACGCAGTATTTT.